These T cell receptor beta chains were read from a single sample in a study of early T cells in non-severe SARS-CoV-2 infection. From the 5' RACE reads, TCRdb called clonotypes with MiXCR, one entry per CDR3 protein. The sample lists approximately 22,000 distinct CDR3 sequences, approximately 4.3% occurring once. The sample comprised whole blood. Every receptor here comes from an adult who was a healthcare worker with PCR-confirmed SARS-CoV-2 infection or an uninfected control (not recorded which). The CDR3 runs from the conserved cysteine through the conserved F or W. Each record gives: J gene, clone size, D gene, CDR3 length, V gene, CDR3 protein, CDR3 DNA. A D gene is named only where the DNA matches it firmly. Rows give clone size only sometimes, using once, few, many, or a class for an expanded clone.

>TRBJ2-7|few|TRBD2|16|TRBV7-2
CASSQSSGGLLYEQYF
TGTGCCAGCAGCCAATCTAGCGGGGGGTTACTCTACGAGCAGTACTTC
>TRBJ2-1|many|-|16|TRBV7-9
CASSPRGAAQGNEQFF
TGTGCCAGCAGCCCTAGGGGAGCGGCCCAAGGGAATGAGCAGTTCTTC
>TRBJ2-7|many|-|13|TRBV5-1
CASSLVQNYEQYF
TGCGCCAGCAGCTTGGTCCAGAACTACGAGCAGTACTTC
>TRBJ2-2|many|TRBD1|15|TRBV5-1
CASSLRDSTSGELFF
TGCGCCAGCAGCCTCCGGGACAGTACGTCCGGGGAGCTGTTTTTT
>TRBJ2-5|-|-|13|TRBV20-1
CSGLLVGQETQYF
TGCAGTGGCTTACTAGTCGGACAAGAGACCCAGTACTTC
>TRBJ2-7|many|TRBD1|14|TRBV12-3/TRBV12-4
CASTWGTETAEQYF
TGTGCCAGCACCTGGGGGACAGAGACTGCCGAGCAGTACTTC
>TRBJ1-1|many|-|11|TRBV5-1
CASSLDFEAFF
TGCGCCAGCAGCTTGGACTTTGAAGCTTTCTTT
>TRBJ2-3|-|-|13|TRBV9
CASSVSPPDTQYF
TGTGCCAGCAGCGTAAGCCCGCCAGATACGCAGTATTTT
>TRBJ1-5|many|-|13|TRBV29-1
CSVVGTRGQPQHF
TGCAGCGTTGTCGGGACAAGGGGTCAGCCCCAGCATTTT
>TRBJ2-1|many|TRBD2|12|TRBV20-1
CRGTSGTNEQFF
TGCAGGGGGACTAGCGGGACTAATGAGCAGTTCTTC
>TRBJ1-1|-|-|16|TRBV18
CASSPPRLTRDTEAFF
TGTGCCAGCTCACCACCGAGGCTGACGCGGGACACTGAAGCTTTCTTT
>TRBJ2-5|many|-|12|TRBV29-1
CSVVYQEETQYF
TGCAGCGTTGTGTACCAGGAAGAGACCCAGTACTTC
>TRBJ2-1|-|TRBD2|16|TRBV6-1
CASQWQRLAGGNEQFF
TGTGCCAGTCAGTGGCAGCGACTAGCGGGAGGCAATGAGCAGTTCTTC
>TRBJ2-1|few|TRBD1|15|TRBV6-2/TRBV6-3
CASSRPGTGSDEQFF
TGTGCCAGCAGCCGTCCCGGGACAGGGTCGGATGAGCAGTTCTTC
>TRBJ2-3|many|TRBD2|14|TRBV24-1
CATSDSGLAQGLYF
TGTGCCACCAGTGATTCTGGACTAGCCCAGGGCCTCTATTTT
>TRBJ2-2|many|-|16|TRBV28
CASSSAPSTTTGELFF
TGTGCCAGCAGCTCGGCCCCCTCTACTACCACCGGGGAGCTGTTTTTT
>TRBJ2-5|many|TRBD2|16|TRBV27
CASSLFGDYPQETQYF
TGTGCCAGCAGTTTATTCGGGGACTACCCTCAAGAGACCCAGTACTTC
>TRBJ2-7|-|-|15|TRBV4-3
CASSEIRGHSYEQYF
TGCGCCAGCAGCGAAATCAGGGGTCACTCCTACGAGCAGTACTTC
>TRBJ2-7|many|-|13|TRBV4-1
CASSQELVYEQYF
TGCGCCAGCAGCCAAGAACTAGTGTACGAGCAGTACTTC
>TRBJ1-4|many|TRBD1|16|TRBV29-1
CSVSGDVGQTYEKLFF
TGCAGCGTTTCGGGGGACGTGGGACAGACTTATGAAAAACTGTTTTTT
>TRBJ2-3|many|TRBD2|16|TRBV5-4
CASSTLTGGWADTQYF
TGTGCCAGCAGTACCTTGACGGGGGGATGGGCAGATACGCAGTATTTT
>TRBJ2-1|many|-|13|TRBV5-6
CASSLVHNNEQFF
TGTGCCAGCAGCTTGGTACACAACAATGAGCAGTTCTTC
>TRBJ1-1|many|-|15|TRBV7-2
CASSLWGGRNTEAFF
TGTGCCAGCAGCTTATGGGGAGGGCGGAACACTGAAGCTTTCTTT
>TRBJ2-7|many|-|14|TRBV20-1
CSATPGTATYEQYF
TGCAGTGCTACGCCGGGGACTGCGACCTACGAGCAGTACTTC
>TRBJ2-3|many|-|12|TRBV2
CASGGFPDTQYF
TGTGCCAGCGGGGGGTTCCCAGATACGCAGTATTTT
>TRBJ1-2|many|-|15|TRBV7-8
CASSPSGFSNYGYTF
TGTGCCAGCAGCCCCAGTGGGTTTTCTAACTATGGCTACACCTTC
>TRBJ2-1|medium-sized|-|12|TRBV28
CASSLRLNEQFF
TGTGCCAGCAGTTTACGTTTGAATGAGCAGTTCTTC
>TRBJ2-1|many|-|17|TRBV7-6
CASSPRGATTSYNEQFF
TGTGCCAGCAGCCCTAGGGGTGCGACCACGAGCTACAATGAGCAGTTCTTC
>TRBJ2-2|few|TRBD1|15|TRBV7-9
CASSIGTAYTGELFF
TGTGCCAGCAGTATTGGGACAGCCTACACCGGGGAGCTGTTTTTT
>TRBJ1-2|many|TRBD1|14|TRBV5-1
CASRPTGSDYGYTF
TGCGCCAGCAGACCGACAGGGTCGGACTATGGCTACACCTTC
>TRBJ1-6|few|-|15|TRBV6-1
CASTGPVAANSPLHF
TGTGCCAGCACCGGACCTGTCGCTGCGAATTCACCCCTCCACTTT
>TRBJ2-7|many|-|15|TRBV11-2
CASSYPFLRGYEQYF
TGTGCCAGCAGCTACCCTTTCCTGAGGGGCTACGAGCAGTACTTC
>TRBJ2-7|medium-sized|TRBD1|14|TRBV4-2
CASSQGGQFAEQYF
TGTGCCAGCAGCCAAGGGGGACAGTTCGCCGAGCAGTACTTC
>TRBJ2-3|many|-|14|TRBV11-2
CASSLGAVLDTQYF
TGTGCCAGCAGCTTAGGCGCGGTCTTAGATACGCAGTATTTT
>TRBJ1-4|many|-|12|TRBV28
CASSGTNEKLFF
TGTGCCAGCAGTGGTACTAATGAAAAACTGTTTTTT
>TRBJ2-4|many|-|14|TRBV28
CASSLTRGPNIQYF
TGTGCCAGCAGTTTAACCCGGGGGCCGAACATTCAGTACTTC
>TRBJ2-7|-|TRBD2|14|TRBV28
CASTQGLAAYEQYF
TGTGCCAGCACTCAAGGACTAGCGGCCTACGAGCAGTACTTC
>TRBJ1-1|medium-sized|-|12|TRBV20-1
CSARRSLEQAFF
TGCAGTGCTCGCAGAAGTCTAGAGCAAGCTTTCTTT
>TRBJ2-7|many|-|13|TRBV10-3
CAISGWTDYEQYF
TGTGCCATCAGTGGCTGGACTGATTACGAGCAGTACTTC
>TRBJ1-6|few|TRBD1|14|TRBV7-6
CASSSGQGNSPLHF
TGTGCCAGCAGCTCCGGACAGGGGAATTCACCCCTCCACTTT
>TRBJ2-6|-|-|15|TRBV29-1
CSVEQGNSGANVLTF
TGCAGCGTTGAACAGGGCAACTCTGGGGCCAACGTCCTGACTTTC
>TRBJ1-1|many|TRBD1|13|TRBV5-4
CASSLGGTGRAFF
TGTGCCAGCAGCTTGGGGGGGACAGGACGAGCTTTCTTT
>TRBJ1-5|many|-|12|TRBV29-1
CSVVDANQPQHF
TGCAGCGTTGTGGACGCCAATCAGCCCCAGCATTTT
>TRBJ2-5|few|-|16|TRBV29-1
CSVLPQFGGGQETQYF
TGCAGCGTTTTACCCCAATTTGGGGGCGGCCAAGAGACCCAGTACTTC
>TRBJ2-3|medium-sized|TRBD2|15|TRBV6-5
CASSYSREFTDTQYF
TGTGCCAGCAGTTACTCGCGGGAGTTCACAGATACGCAGTATTTT
>TRBJ2-3|many|-|14|TRBV7-2
CASSHPGARDTQYF
TGTGCCAGCAGCCACCCGGGGGCCCGAGATACGCAGTATTTT
>TRBJ2-7|many|-|14|TRBV11-2
CASSLGDTSYEQYF
TGTGCCAGCAGCCTAGGGGACACAAGCTACGAGCAGTACTTC
>TRBJ1-1|many|-|13|TRBV20-1
CSAGPMRPTEAFF
TGCAGTGCTGGACCGATGAGGCCAACTGAAGCTTTCTTT
>TRBJ2-7|-|-|11|TRBV29-1
CSAGDGGEQYF
TGCAGCGCCGGGGACGGGGGTGAGCAGTACTTC
>TRBJ2-7|-|-|13|TRBV4-2
CASSQVGGVEQYF
TGTGCCAGCAGCCAAGTAGGAGGGGTTGAGCAGTACTTC
>TRBJ2-6|many|-|19|TRBV5-4
CASSLPSRTANSGANVLTF
TGTGCCAGCAGCTTGCCTTCGAGGACAGCCAACTCTGGGGCCAACGTCCTGACTTTC
>TRBJ1-5|many|-|14|TRBV18
CASSRGQSNQPQHF
TGTGCCAGCTCACGAGGACAGAGCAATCAGCCCCAGCATTTT
>TRBJ1-5|-|TRBD1|15|TRBV7-2
CASSSGQGEGQPQHF
TGTGCCAGCAGCTCGGGACAGGGAGAGGGTCAGCCCCAGCATTTT
>TRBJ2-7|many|-|11|TRBV11-2
CASTGSHEQYF
TGTGCCAGCACCGGGAGCCACGAGCAGTACTTC
>TRBJ2-7|many|-|15|TRBV27
CASRYDWGGASEQYF
TGTGCCAGCAGATACGACTGGGGGGGCGCTTCCGAGCAGTACTTC